The T cell receptor (beta chain) described here comes from a study of OX40 agonist ivuxolimab in advanced cancers. The wider study: Partial responses occurred in three patients (one hepatocellular carcinoma, two cutaneous melanoma). Study-level points and caveats: There was clonal expansion of CD4+ and CD8+ blood T cells by week 6 at 0.1 to 3.0 mg/kg.

Sequencing used immunoSEQ multiplex PCR; TCRdb keeps in-frame clones, though not all of them. Among about 75,000 clones, roughly nine tenths were seen once, and the ten largest hold approximately 7.7%. At cycle 4 day 1, cycle 7 day 1, and baseline, blood was sampled. The CDR3 has 13 residues. The ends were cut back, 5 bases at V and 8 bases at J, with 12 bases in the middle. CDR1 and CDR2 (germline): MGHDK, SYGVNS. On this clone itself: Antigen unknown.

This sample comprised CD4+ or CD8+ T cells sorted from blood, obtained in a trial of the OX40 agonist ivuxolimab. The rearrangement joins TRBV25-1 to TRBJ1-4; no reliable D call. This sequence was found in an adult with an advanced solid tumor such as melanoma, head and neck, liver or kidney cancer. CDR3 in DNA: TGTGCCAGCAGTAGTAGGGTCAGAGAAAAACTGTTTTTT. Protein sequence: CASSSRVREKLFF.